This T cell receptor beta chain emerged from a study of T cells in tuberculosis. Study-wide findings and caveats: Classification accuracy was over 85% (AUROC approximately 0.89) with the GMM-specific repertoire. Smaller distances to GMM-specific TCRs suggested their expansion in active tuberculosis.

About this clone itself: The antigen is unknown.

Germline values: CDR1 SNHLY, CDR2 FYNNEI. The CDR3 covers 15 residues. V dropped 6 bases and J dropped 4; count of bases not matched to a gene: 5. Generated by immunoSEQ multiplex PCR, the TCRdb table keeps only in-frame clones and is missing some. Among 29,000 or so clones listed, 92% were seen once. Time point here: new active TB diagnosis, blood taken before or within 7 days of starting treatment. Positive smear microscopy and/or M. tuberculosis culture confirmed active disease. This sample comprised PBMCs, obtained at tuberculosis diagnosis. The chain joins TRBV2 to TRBJ2-1, with 11 bases matching TRBD2. This receptor was identified in an adult with tuberculosis. The CDR3 bases are TGTGCCAGCAGGAGGGGACTAGCGGTATACAATGAGCAGTTCTTC. Amino acid sequence: CASRRGLAVYNEQFF.